This T cell receptor (beta chain) was sequenced during a study of blood T cells in healthy people across ages. CDR1 and CDR2 from the germline V gene are SGHRS and YFSETQ. This CDR3 has 16 amino acids. The second PCR ran about 6 to 12 cycles with a sample-barcoded 5' primer and J-beta primers. One entry per CDR3 protein results from TCRdb running MiXCR on the 5' RACE reads. The profile shows some 760,000 distinct CDR3 sequences, around 25% of them singletons. This clonotype showed up just a few times. One end of the junction is discordant with germline, which a read error may explain. The data also belong to a second study, concerning T cells of mothers and their children. As reported in that work: Random nucleotides (2-4) and sample barcodes were added by the M1S primer used in the second PCR. Reads obtained per mother exceeded 9.5 million TCR beta CDR3 reads, with 3 million to 3.5 million obtained per child.

This clonotype was sampled from a boy aged 5 to 17 in good health. Sequencing input: blood. V and J are TRBV5-1 and TRBJ1-6; 7 nucleotides match TRBD1. The CDR3 reads CASSLKTQGTNSPLHF. The CDR3 bases are TGCGCCAGTAGCTTGAAAACACAGGGGACTAATTCACCCCTCCACTTT. The whole variable domain, remainder taken from reference TRBV5-1 and TRBJ1-6, is KAGVTQTPRYLIKTRGQQVTLSCSPISGHRSVSWYQQTPGQGLQFLFEYFSETQRNKGNFPGRFSGRQFSNSRSEMNVSTLELGDSALYLCASSLKTQGTNSPLHFGNGTRLTVT.